This TCR beta chain was captured in a study of cytomegalovirus exposure and HLA in healthy donors. There are 18 residues in the CDR3. Details on this clone: Its antigen is not identified.

Study-level results: Researchers counted about 150 TCR beta chains as cytomegalovirus-associated. Reportedly, diagnosis of cytomegalovirus status by the classifier showed high specificity and sensitivity. That first-cohort TCR clusters tended to co-occur in the 100 to 150 validation repertoires was found in a later analysis.

Sequencing was performed with immunoSEQ multiplex PCR; in TCRdb, only in-frame clones are kept and a portion is missing. The sample has about 130,000 clones; more than 70% are singletons. Sequences were obtained from PBMCs. The rearrangement joins TRBV21-1 to TRBJ2-1; the table's D call, TRBD2, has no DNA check behind it. TRBV21-1 is reported as a pseudogene. The receptor comes from a man aged 30-40 years in good health and CMV-seronegative. The CDR3 spells CASSKLSGSGESYNEQFF. CDR3 nucleotides: TGTGCCAGCAGCAAACTGAGCGGGAGTGGGGAGTCCTACAATGAGCAGTTCTTC.